The 9 T cell receptor beta chains in this list originate from one sample, sequenced in a study of cytomegalovirus exposure and HLA in healthy donors. Data came from immunoSEQ multiplex PCR; TCRdb stores just in-frame clones and leaves some out. This sample has over 60,000 clones, with 95% found just once. The sequenced sample consisted of PBMCs. Every receptor here comes from a young man in good health and CMV-seronegative.

The chain is built from TRBV15 and TRBJ1-1; weak D call: TRBD1 (5 bases). This CDR3 contains 12 residues. The germline V and J ends were trimmed by 4 bases and 4 bases, with 7 bases remaining between them. Per germline, CDR1 LNHNV and CDR2 YYDKDF (reference sequence). CDR3 sequence (DNA): TGTGCCACCAGCAAGGGGCCCACTGAAGCTTTCTTT. Its protein product is CATSKGPTEAFF.

V and J are TRBV4-1 and TRBJ2-3; maybe TRBD1 (5 bases). The CDR3 extends over 14 amino acids. The germline V gene encodes CDR1 MGHRA and CDR2 YSYEKL. The ends were cut back, 4 bases at V and 2 bases at J, with 10 bases in the middle. The CDR3: CASSPRQLTDTQYF. In DNA, the CDR3 is TGCGCCAGCAGCCCCCGACAGCTCACAGATACGCAGTATTTT.

CDR3 protein: CASSVAPDTEAFF. DNA of the CDR3: TGTGCCAGCAGCGTAGCCCCGGACACTGAAGCTTTCTTT. The chain uses TRBV9 and TRBJ1-1; D ambiguous. V lost 0 bases and J lost 3, with 6 bases in between. Germline V CDR1 and CDR2: SGDLS, YYNGEE. This CDR3 region has 13 residues.

V is TRBV7-9 and J is TRBJ1-1; no clear D. Germline CDR1 is SEHNR and CDR2 is FQNEAQ (reference sequence). CDR3 length: 10 amino acids. V shed 6 bases and J shed 8 bases, with 7 bases lying between them. CDR3 region: CASSHAEAFF. DNA for the CDR3: TGTGCCAGCAGTCACGCGGAAGCTTTCTTT.

CDR3 in amino acids: CASSLGQPNTGELFF. For the CDR3, the DNA is TGTGCCAGCAGCTTAGGACAGCCGAACACCGGGGAGCTGTTTTTT. The rearrangement uses TRBV7-9 and TRBJ2-2; D may be TRBD1 (5 bases). From germline, CDR1 is SEHNR and CDR2 FQNEAQ (reference sequence). The V gene lost 1 base and the J gene lost 0 bases, with 6 bases spanning the gap. The CDR3 length is 15 residues.

This chain connects TRBV7-2 to TRBJ1-2; D uncertain. V lost 6 bases and J lost 2, with 13 bases in between. The CDR3 spans 14 residues. CDR1 SGHTA and CDR2 FQGNSA come from the germline V gene. In DNA, the CDR3 is TGTGCCAGCAGTGAGGACTCAAGGAACTATGGCTACACCTTC. It codes for CASSEDSRNYGYTF.

The rearrangement joins TRBV11-2 to TRBJ2-3, with 11 bases aligning to TRBD2. Germline V gene lookup returns CDR1 SGHAT and CDR2 FQNNGV. The CDR3 runs 16 residues. The V segment lost 5 bases and the J segment 2 bases; nucleotides outside the gene matches: 6. The CDR3 spells CASSPSSGGSTDTQYF. CDR3 nucleotide sequence: TGTGCCAGCAGCCCGTCTAGCGGGGGGTCCACAGATACGCAGTATTTT.

This clone was counted once. J is TRBJ1-1 and V is TRBV7-9, with D tentatively TRBD1 (5 bases). CDR1 is SEHNR and CDR2 is FQNEAQ in the germline V gene (reference sequence). This CDR3 has 14 amino acids. The CDR3 region is CAGGARTGNTEAFF. The CDR3 coding sequence is TGTGCGGGTGGGGCCCGCACGGGGAACACTGAAGCTTTCTTT.

This chain connects TRBV6-6 to TRBJ1-2; D is perhaps TRBD1 (5 bases). Germline V gene sequence: CDR1 MNHNY, CDR2 SVGAGI (reference sequence). Trimming stripped 6 bases from V and 0 bases from J, with 8 bases between. The CDR3 length is 13 residues. CDR3 region: CASSPTANYGYTF. Written as DNA, the CDR3 is TGTGCCAGCAGCCCGACAGCTAACTATGGCTACACCTTC.